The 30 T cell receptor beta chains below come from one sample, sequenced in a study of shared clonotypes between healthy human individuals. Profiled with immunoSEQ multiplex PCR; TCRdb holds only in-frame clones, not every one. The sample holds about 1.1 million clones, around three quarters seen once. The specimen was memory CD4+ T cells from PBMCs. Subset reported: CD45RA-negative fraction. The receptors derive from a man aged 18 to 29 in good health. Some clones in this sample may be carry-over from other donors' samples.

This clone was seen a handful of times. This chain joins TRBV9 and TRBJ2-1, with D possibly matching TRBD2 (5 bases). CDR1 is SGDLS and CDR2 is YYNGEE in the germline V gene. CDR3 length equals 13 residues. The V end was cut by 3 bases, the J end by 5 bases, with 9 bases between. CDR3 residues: CASSGRSHNEQFF. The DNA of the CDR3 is TGTGCCAGCAGCGGGAGGTCCCACAATGAGCAGTTCTTC. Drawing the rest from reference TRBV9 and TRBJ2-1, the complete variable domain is DSGVTQTPKHLITATGQRVTLRCSPRSGDLSVYWYQQSLDQGLQFLIQYYNGEERAKGNILERFSAQQFPDLHSELNLSSLELGDSALYFCASSGRSHNEQFFGPGTRLTVL.

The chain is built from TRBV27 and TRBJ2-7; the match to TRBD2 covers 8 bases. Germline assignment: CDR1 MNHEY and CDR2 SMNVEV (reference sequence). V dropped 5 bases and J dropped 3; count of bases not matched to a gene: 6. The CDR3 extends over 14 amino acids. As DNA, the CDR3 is TGTGCCAGCAGTCCACTAGCGGATTTCTACGAGCAGTACTTC. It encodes CASSPLADFYEQYF.

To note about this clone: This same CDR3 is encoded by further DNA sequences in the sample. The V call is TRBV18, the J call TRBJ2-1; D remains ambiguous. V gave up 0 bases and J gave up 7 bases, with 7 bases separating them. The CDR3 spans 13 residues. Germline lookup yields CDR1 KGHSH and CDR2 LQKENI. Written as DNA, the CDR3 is TGTGCCAGCTCACCACCGTCTTATAATGAGCAGTTCTTC. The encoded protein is CASSPPSYNEQFF.

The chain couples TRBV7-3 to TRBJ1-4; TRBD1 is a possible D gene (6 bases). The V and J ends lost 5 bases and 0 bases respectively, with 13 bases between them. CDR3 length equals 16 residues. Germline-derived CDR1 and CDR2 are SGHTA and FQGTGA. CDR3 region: CASSPDRNATNEKLFF. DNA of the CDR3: TGTGCCAGCAGCCCCGACAGGAATGCAACTAATGAAAAACTGTTTTTT. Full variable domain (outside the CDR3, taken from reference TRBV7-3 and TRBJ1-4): GAGVSQTPSNKVTEKGKYVELRCDPISGHTALYWYRQSLGQGPEFLIYFQGTGAADDSGLPNDRFFAVRPEGSVSTLKIQRTERGDSAVYLCASSPDRNATNEKLFFGSGTQLSVL.

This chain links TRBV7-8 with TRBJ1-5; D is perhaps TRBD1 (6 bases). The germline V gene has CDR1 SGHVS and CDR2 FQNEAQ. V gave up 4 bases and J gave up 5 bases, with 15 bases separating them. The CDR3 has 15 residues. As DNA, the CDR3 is TGTGCCAGCAGCTCCGAGGGGGGGGGCTATCAGCCCCAGCATTTT. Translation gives CASSSEGGGYQPQHF.

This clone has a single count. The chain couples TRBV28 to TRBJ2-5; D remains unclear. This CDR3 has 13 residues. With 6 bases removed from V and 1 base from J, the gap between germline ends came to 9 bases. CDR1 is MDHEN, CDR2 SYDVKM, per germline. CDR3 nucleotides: TGTGCCAGCAGCCCTGGATCCCAAGAGACCCAGTACTTC. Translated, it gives CASSPGSQETQYF.

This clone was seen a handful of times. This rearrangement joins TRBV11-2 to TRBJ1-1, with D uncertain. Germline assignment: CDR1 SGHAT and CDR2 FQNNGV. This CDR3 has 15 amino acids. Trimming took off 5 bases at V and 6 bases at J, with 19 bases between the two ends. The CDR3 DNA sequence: TGTGCCAGCAGCCTGGGCCCTACCCTAAGTCCTGAAGCTTTCTTT. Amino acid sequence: CASSLGPTLSPEAFF.

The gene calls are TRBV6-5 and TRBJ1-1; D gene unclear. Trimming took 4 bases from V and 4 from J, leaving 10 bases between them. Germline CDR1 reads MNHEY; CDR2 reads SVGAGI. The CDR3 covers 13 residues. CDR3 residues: CASSSPAATEAFF. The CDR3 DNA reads TGTGCCAGCAGTTCCCCCGCAGCCACTGAAGCTTTCTTT.

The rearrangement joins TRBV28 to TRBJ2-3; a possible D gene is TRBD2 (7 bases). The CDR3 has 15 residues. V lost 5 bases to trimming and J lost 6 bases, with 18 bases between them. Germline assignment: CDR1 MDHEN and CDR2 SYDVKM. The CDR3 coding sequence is TGTGCCAGCAGTGGGGGGCGGGAGTCTGTGGATACGCAGTATTTT. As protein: CASSGGRESVDTQYF.

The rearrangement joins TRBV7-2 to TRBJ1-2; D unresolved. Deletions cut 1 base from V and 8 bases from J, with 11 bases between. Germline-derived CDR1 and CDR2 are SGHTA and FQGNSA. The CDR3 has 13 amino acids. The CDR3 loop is CASSLGRGFGYTF. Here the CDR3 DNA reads TGTGCCAGCAGCTTAGGCAGAGGATTCGGCTACACCTTC.

The DNA for the CDR3 is TGCGCCAGCAGCGGTAACTGGGGGGCGTACAATGAGCAGTTCTTC. This gives the protein CASSGNWGAYNEQFF. This chain joins TRBV5-1 and TRBJ2-1, with D perhaps TRBD1 or TRBD2 (6 bases each). The CDR3 runs to 15 residues. V was shortened by 4 bases and J by 4 bases, with 15 bases between the two germline ends. CDR1 is SGHRS, CDR2 YFSETQ, per germline.

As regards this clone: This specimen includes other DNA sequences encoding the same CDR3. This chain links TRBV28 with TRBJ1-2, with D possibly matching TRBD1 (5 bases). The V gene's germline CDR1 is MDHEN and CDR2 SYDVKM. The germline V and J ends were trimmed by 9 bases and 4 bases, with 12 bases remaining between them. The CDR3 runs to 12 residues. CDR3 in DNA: TGTGCCAGTAGAGACAGCTTCTATGGCTACACCTTC. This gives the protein CASRDSFYGYTF.

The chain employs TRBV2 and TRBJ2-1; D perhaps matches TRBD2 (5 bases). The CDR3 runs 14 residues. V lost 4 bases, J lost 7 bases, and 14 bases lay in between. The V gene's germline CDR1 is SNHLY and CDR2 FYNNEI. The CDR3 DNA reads TGTGCCAGCAGTGGTTCGGACTCCTTGAATGAGCAGTTCTTC. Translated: CASSGSDSLNEQFF.

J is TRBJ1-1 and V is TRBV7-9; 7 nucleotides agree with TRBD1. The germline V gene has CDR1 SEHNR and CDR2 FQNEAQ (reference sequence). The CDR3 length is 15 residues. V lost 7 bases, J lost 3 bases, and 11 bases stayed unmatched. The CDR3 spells CASTLGAGGHTEAFF. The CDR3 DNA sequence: TGTGCCAGCACCCTCGGGGCAGGGGGACACACTGAAGCTTTCTTT.

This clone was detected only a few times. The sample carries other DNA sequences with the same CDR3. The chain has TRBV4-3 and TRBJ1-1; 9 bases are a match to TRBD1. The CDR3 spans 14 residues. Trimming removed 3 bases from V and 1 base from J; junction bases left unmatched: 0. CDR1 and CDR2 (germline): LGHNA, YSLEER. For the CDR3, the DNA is TGCGCCAGCAGCCAGACAGGGGGGAACACTGAAGCTTTCTTT. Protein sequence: CASSQTGGNTEAFF.

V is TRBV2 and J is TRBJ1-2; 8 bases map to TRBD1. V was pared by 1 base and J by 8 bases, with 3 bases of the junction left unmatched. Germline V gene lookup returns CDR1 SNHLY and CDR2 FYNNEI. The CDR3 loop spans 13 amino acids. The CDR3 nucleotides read TGTGCCAGCAGTGAAGTGGCAGGGGGCGGCTACACCTTC. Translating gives CASSEVAGGGYTF.

The DNA of the CDR3 is TGTGCCAGCAGACTTGGACAGGCCAACTCCGTGCAGTACTTC. It is translated as CASRLGQANSVQYF. The chain has TRBV2 and TRBJ2-7; 7 positions agree with TRBD1. J lost 9 bases, V lost 6 bases, and 14 bases had no gene match. Germline CDR1 is SNHLY and CDR2 is FYNNEI. This CDR3 spans 14 amino acids.

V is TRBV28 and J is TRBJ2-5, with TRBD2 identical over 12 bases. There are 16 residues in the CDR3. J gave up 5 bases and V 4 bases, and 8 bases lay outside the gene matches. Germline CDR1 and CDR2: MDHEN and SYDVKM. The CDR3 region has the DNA TGTGCCAGCAGTTGGACTAGCGGGAATCTTGTTGAGACCCAGTACTTC. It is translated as CASSWTSGNLVETQYF.

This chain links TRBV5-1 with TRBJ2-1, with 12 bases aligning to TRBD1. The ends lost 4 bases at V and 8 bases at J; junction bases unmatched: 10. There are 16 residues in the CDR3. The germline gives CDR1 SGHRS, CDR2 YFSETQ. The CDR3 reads CASSGDLGQGADEQFF. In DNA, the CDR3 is TGCGCCAGCAGCGGTGATCTGGGACAGGGGGCCGATGAGCAGTTCTTC. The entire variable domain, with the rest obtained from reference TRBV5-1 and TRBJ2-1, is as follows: KAGVTQTPRYLIKTRGQQVTLSCSPISGHRSVSWYQQTPGQGLQFLFEYFSETQRNKGNFPGRFSGRQFSNSRSEMNVSTLELGDSALYLCASSGDLGQGADEQFFGPGTRLTVL.

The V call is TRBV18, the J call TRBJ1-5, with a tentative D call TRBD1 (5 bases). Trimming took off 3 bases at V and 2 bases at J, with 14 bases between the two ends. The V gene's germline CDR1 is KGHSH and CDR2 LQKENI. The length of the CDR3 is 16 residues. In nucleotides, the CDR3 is TGTGCCAGCTCACCGTCCCTGCCGGGGGGCAATCAGCCCCAGCATTTT. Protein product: CASSPSLPGGNQPQHF.

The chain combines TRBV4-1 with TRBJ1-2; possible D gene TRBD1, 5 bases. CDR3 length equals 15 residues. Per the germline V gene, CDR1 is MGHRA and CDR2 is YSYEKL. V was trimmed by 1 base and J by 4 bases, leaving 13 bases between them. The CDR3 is CASSQGRGLGYGYTF. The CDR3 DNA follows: TGCGCCAGCAGCCAAGGCCGGGGCCTTGGCTATGGCTACACCTTC.

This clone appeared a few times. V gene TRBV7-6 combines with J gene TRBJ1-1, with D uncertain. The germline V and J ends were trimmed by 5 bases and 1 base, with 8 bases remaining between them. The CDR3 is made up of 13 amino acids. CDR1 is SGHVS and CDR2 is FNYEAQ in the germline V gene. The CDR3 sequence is CASSKLRNTEAFF. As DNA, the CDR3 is TGTGCCAGCAGCAAACTTAGGAACACTGAAGCTTTCTTT.

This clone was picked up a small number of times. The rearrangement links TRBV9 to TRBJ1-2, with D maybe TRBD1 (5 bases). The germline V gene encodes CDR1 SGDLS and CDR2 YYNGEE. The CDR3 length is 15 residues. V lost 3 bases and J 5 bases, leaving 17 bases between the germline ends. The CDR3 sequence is CASSATPGGVYGYTF. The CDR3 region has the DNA TGTGCCAGCAGCGCGACCCCGGGGGGGGTTTATGGCTACACCTTC.

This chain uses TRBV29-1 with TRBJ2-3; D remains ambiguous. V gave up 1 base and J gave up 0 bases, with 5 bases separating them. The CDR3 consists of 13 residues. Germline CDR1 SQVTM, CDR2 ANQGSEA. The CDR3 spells CSVEAQSTDTQYF. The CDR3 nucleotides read TGCAGCGTTGAAGCCCAGAGCACAGATACGCAGTATTTT.

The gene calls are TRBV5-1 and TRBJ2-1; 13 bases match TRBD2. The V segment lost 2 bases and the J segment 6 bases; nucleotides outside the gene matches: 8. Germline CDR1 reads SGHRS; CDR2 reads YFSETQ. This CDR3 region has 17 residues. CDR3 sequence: CASSLLAGGITANEQFF. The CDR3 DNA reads TGCGCCAGCAGCTTACTAGCGGGAGGGATTACCGCCAATGAGCAGTTCTTC. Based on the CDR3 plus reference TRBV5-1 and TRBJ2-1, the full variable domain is KAGVTQTPRYLIKTRGQQVTLSCSPISGHRSVSWYQQTPGQGLQFLFEYFSETQRNKGNFPGRFSGRQFSNSRSEMNVSTLELGDSALYLCASSLLAGGITANEQFFGPGTRLTVL.

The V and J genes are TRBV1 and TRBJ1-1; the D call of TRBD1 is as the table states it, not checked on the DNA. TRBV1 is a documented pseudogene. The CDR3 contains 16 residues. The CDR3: CTSSQVRVFMNTEAFF. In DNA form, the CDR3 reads TGCACCAGCAGCCAAGTCAGGGTATTCATGAACACTGAAGCTTTCTTT.

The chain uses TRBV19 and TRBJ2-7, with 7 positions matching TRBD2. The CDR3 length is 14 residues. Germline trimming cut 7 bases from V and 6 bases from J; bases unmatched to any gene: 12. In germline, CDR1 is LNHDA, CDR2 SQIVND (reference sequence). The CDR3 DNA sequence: TGTGCCAGTACCTCAACCCGGGACTACAGCGAGCAGTACTTC. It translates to CASTSTRDYSEQYF.

This CDR3 is CASSGGLAATQYF. DNA for the CDR3: TGTGCCAGCAGCGGGGGACTAGCCGCGACCCAGTACTTC. This chain links TRBV11-2 with TRBJ2-5; TRBD2 matches at 9 bases. Germline CDR1 reads SGHAT; CDR2 reads FQNNGV. The CDR3 sequence is 13 residues long. J lost 7 bases, V lost 5 bases, and 5 bases had no gene match.

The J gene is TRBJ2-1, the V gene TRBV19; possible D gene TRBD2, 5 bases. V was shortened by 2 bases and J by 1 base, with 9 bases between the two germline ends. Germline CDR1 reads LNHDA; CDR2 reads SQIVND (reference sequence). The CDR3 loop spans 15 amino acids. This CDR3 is CASSIPRGSYNEQFF. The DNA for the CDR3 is TGTGCCAGTAGTATACCCAGAGGGTCCTACAATGAGCAGTTCTTC. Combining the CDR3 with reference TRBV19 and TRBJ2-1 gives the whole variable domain DGGITQSPKYLFRKEGQNVTLSCEQNLNHDAMYWYRQDPGQGLRLIYYSQIVNDFQKGDIAEGYSVSREKKESFPLTVTSAQKNPTAFYLCASSIPRGSYNEQFFGPGTRLTVL.

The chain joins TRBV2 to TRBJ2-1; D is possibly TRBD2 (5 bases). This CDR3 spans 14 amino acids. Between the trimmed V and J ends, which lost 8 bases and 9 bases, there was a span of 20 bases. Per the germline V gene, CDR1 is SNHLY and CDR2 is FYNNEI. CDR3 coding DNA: TGTGCCAGCGGGGTGGAGCCGGAGGTCACTGAGCAGTTCTTC. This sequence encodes CASGVEPEVTEQFF. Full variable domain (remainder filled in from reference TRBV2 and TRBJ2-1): EPEVTQTPSHQVTQMGQEVILRCVPISNHLYFYWYRQILGQKVEFLVSFYNNEISEKSEIFDDQFSVERPDGSNFTLKIRSTKLEDSAMYFCASGVEPEVTEQFFGPGTRLTVL.